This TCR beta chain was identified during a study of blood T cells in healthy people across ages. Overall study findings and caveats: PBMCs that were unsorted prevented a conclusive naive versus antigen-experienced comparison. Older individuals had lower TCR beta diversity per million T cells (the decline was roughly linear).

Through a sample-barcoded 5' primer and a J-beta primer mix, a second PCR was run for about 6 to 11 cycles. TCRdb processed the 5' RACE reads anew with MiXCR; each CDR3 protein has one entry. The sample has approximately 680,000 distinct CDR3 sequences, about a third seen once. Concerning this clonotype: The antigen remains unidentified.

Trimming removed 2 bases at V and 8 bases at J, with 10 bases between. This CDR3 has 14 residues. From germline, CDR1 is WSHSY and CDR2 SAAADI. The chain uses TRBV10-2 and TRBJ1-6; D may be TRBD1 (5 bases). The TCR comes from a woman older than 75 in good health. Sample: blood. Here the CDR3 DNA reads TGCGCCAGCAGTGAGGGGGGGACCGATTCACCCCTCCACTTT. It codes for CASSEGGTDSPLHF.